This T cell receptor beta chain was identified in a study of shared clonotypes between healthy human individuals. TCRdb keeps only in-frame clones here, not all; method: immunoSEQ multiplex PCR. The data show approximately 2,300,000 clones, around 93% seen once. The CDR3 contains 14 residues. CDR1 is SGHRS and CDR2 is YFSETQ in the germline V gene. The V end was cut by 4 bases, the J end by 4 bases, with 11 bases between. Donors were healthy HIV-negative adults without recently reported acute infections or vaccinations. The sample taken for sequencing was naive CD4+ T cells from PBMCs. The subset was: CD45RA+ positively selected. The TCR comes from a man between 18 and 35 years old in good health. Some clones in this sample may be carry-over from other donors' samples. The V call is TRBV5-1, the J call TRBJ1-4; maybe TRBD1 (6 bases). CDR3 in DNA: TGCGCCAGCAGCCCGGACAGCTTTAATGAAAAACTGTTTTTT. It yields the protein CASSPDSFNEKLFF. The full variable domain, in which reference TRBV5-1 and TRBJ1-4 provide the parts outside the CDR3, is KAGVTQTPRYLIKTRGQQVTLSCSPISGHRSVSWYQQTPGQGLQFLFEYFSETQRNKGNFPGRFSGRQFSNSRSEMNVSTLELGDSALYLCASSPDSFNEKLFFGSGTQLSVL.